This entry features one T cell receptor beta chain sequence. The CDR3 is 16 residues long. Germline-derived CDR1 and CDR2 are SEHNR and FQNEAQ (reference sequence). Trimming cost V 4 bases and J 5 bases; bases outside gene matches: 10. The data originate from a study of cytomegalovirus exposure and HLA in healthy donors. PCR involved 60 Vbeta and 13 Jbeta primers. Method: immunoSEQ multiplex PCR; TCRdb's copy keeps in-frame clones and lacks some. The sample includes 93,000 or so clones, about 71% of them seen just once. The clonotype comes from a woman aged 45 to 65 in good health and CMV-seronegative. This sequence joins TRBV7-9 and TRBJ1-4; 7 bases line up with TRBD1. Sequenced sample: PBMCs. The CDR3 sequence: CASSSAGQRSNEKLFF. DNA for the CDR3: TGTGCCAGCAGCTCGGCGGGACAGCGAAGCAATGAAAAACTGTTTTTT.